This T cell receptor beta chain was sequenced for a study of T cell clonotyping in hematopoietic cell transplantation. Clones were sequenced by immunoSEQ multiplex PCR, and TCRdb holds only the in-frame ones, with some missing. The table shows fewer than 20,000 clones, with 71% occurring only once. This clone was found once. Its antigen is unknown. Per the germline V gene, CDR1 is SGHDT and CDR2 is YYEEEE. V lost 2 bases to trimming and J lost 6 bases; unmatched junction nucleotides: 6. This CDR3 contains 14 residues. Study-wide results and limits: Few recipient clonotypes overlapped donors; over 95% were de novo at given depth. After transplant, recipient diversity fell while pathologically expanded clonotypes grew through day 180. Without cell sorting, CD4 versus CD8 contributions remain unresolved.

This rearrangement joins TRBV5-6 to TRBJ2-7; 9 nucleotides agree with TRBD1. Sequenced: peripheral blood mononuclear cells. The TCR comes from an older woman in good health. Some clones in this sample may be carry-over from other donors' samples. This CDR3 reads CASSFGTGNGEQYF. As DNA, the CDR3 is TGTGCCAGCAGCTTCGGGACAGGGAATGGCGAGCAGTACTTC.